One and the same sample provided the 29 T cell receptor beta chains below, sequenced in a study of blood T cell repertoires in COVID-19. Repertoires were generated with immunoSEQ multiplex PCR, while TCRdb's copy carries only in-frame clones and drops some. The table shows approximately 240,000 clones, with around four fifths occurring only once. Source material: peripheral blood. These receptor sequences come from a man between 45 and 60 years old with acute or convalescent COVID-19.

The chain is built from TRBV2 and TRBJ2-1; a possible D gene is TRBD2 (5 bases). Deletions cut 4 bases from V and 2 bases from J, with 12 bases between. Germline assignment: CDR1 SNHLY and CDR2 FYNNEI. This CDR3 is built from 15 residues. This CDR3 is CASSAEGAAYNEQFF. In DNA, the CDR3 is TGTGCCAGCAGTGCCGAGGGAGCAGCCTACAATGAGCAGTTCTTC. The whole variable domain, remainder taken from reference TRBV2 and TRBJ2-1, is EPEVTQTPSHQVTQMGQEVILRCVPISNHLYFYWYRQILGQKVEFLVSFYNNEISEKSEIFDDQFSVERPDGSNFTLKIRSTKLEDSAMYFCASSAEGAAYNEQFFGPGTRLTVL.

The J gene is TRBJ1-1, the V gene TRBV2, with a weak D call TRBD1 (5 bases). V lost 2 bases and J lost 5, with 9 bases in between. Germline V gene data show CDR1 as SNHLY and CDR2 as FYNNEI. The CDR3 has 13 amino acids. The CDR3 reads CASSESGGTEAFF. CDR3 DNA sequence: TGTGCCAGCAGTGAATCGGGGGGGACTGAAGCTTTCTTT. Complete variable domain (other parts from reference TRBV2 and TRBJ1-1): EPEVTQTPSHQVTQMGQEVILRCVPISNHLYFYWYRQILGQKVEFLVSFYNNEISEKSEIFDDQFSVERPDGSNFTLKIRSTKLEDSAMYFCASSESGGTEAFFGQGTRLTVV.

This sequence joins TRBV7-9 and TRBJ1-2, with TRBD1 as a possible D gene (5 bases). The CDR3 has 15 amino acids. V lost 3 bases and J 6 bases, leaving 17 bases between the germline ends. The germline CDR1 and CDR2 sequences are SEHNR and FQNEAQ (reference sequence). The CDR3 sequence: CASSLAKKGEDGYTF. CDR3 in DNA: TGTGCCAGCAGCTTGGCGAAGAAAGGGGAGGATGGCTACACCTTC.

The V and J genes are TRBV9 and TRBJ2-1, with D maybe TRBD2 (6 bases). Germline V gene data show CDR1 as SGDLS and CDR2 as YYNGEE. V was trimmed by 4 bases and J by 1 base, leaving 18 bases between them. The CDR3 runs to 17 residues. The CDR3 nucleotides are TGTGCCAGCAGCCCCCCCAGCGGGCCAGGGTCCTACAATGAGCAGTTCTTC. This codes for CASSPPSGPGSYNEQFF.

The CDR3: CASSLTENTEAFF. CDR3 sequence (DNA): TGCGCCAGCTCCTTGACAGAGAACACTGAAGCTTTCTTT. The rearrangement joins TRBV10-2 to TRBJ1-1; tentatively, D is TRBD1 (5 bases). The CDR3 has 13 residues. The V gene lost 8 bases and the J gene lost 1 base, with 11 bases spanning the gap. CDR1 WSHSY and CDR2 SAAADI come from the germline V gene.

The chain combines TRBV6-5 with TRBJ1-5; 9 bases fit TRBD1. The trim removed 6 bases at V and 7 bases at J, leaving 7 bases unmatched. Germline lookup yields CDR1 MNHEY and CDR2 SVGAGI. This CDR3 comprises 14 residues. As DNA, the CDR3 is TGTGCCAGCAGCCCACGACAGGGGGGACAGCCCCAGCATTTT. It translates to CASSPRQGGQPQHF.

This clone was observed a handful of times. The rearrangement links TRBV28 to TRBJ1-5; tentatively, D is TRBD1 (6 bases). The ends were cut back, 5 bases at V and 5 bases at J, with 13 bases in the middle. The CDR3 extends over 14 amino acids. In germline, CDR1 is MDHEN, CDR2 SYDVKM. CDR3: CASSETGLYQPQHF. For the CDR3, the DNA is TGTGCCAGCAGTGAAACAGGGCTCTATCAGCCCCAGCATTTT.

The chain couples TRBV6-5 to TRBJ1-2; D not resolved. Trimming pared 8 bases from V and 0 bases from J, leaving 13 bases between. This CDR3 is 14 amino acids long. Germline CDR1 and CDR2: MNHEY and SVGAGI. Here the CDR3 DNA reads TGTGCCAGCGCCAAAAGCCCTTCTAACTATGGCTACACCTTC. It translates to CASAKSPSNYGYTF.

This chain joins TRBV20-1 and TRBJ1-3; D is perhaps TRBD1 (6 bases). CDR3 length: 11 residues. Germline V lookup: CDR1 DFQATT, CDR2 SNEGSKA (reference sequence). The CDR3 loop reads CHRTAGNTIYF. For the CDR3, the DNA is TGCCACAGGACAGCTGGAAACACCATATATTTT.

The chain joins TRBV5-4 to TRBJ1-2; the D is unclear. The CDR3 has 14 amino acids. Germline CDR1 is SGHNT and CDR2 is YYREEE (reference sequence). Trimming stripped 2 bases from V and 2 bases from J, with 10 bases between. CDR3 sequence: CASSLISGNYGYTF. The CDR3 coding sequence is TGTGCCAGCAGCTTAATTTCGGGGAACTATGGCTACACCTTC.

The rearrangement uses TRBV27 and TRBJ1-1; unclear D gene. V lost 7 bases to trimming and J lost 4 bases, with 16 bases between them. The germline V gene has CDR1 MNHEY and CDR2 SMNVEV (reference sequence). This CDR3 is 14 amino acids long. CDR3: CASKVRLLGTEAFF. The CDR3 DNA sequence: TGTGCCAGCAAGGTCAGGCTTTTAGGCACTGAAGCTTTCTTT.

The gene calls are TRBV7-8 and TRBJ1-6; the D gene is possibly TRBD1 (5 bases). CDR3 length: 15 residues. Germline V gene data show CDR1 as SGHVS and CDR2 as FQNEAQ. The V end lost 2 bases, the J end lost 7 bases, and 12 bases lay between the germline ends. The chain's CDR3 is CASSLSQGGNSPLHF. CDR3 in DNA: TGTGCCAGCAGCTTAAGCCAGGGTGGGAATTCACCCCTCCACTTT.

This clone was detected once. The rearrangement links TRBV11-2 to TRBJ2-7, with 8 bases matching TRBD1. The trim removed 6 bases at V and 1 base at J, leaving 5 bases unmatched. The CDR3 covers 14 residues. From germline, CDR1 is SGHAT and CDR2 FQNNGV. As DNA, the CDR3 is TGTGCCAGCAGGGACAGGGATGTATCCTACGAGCAGTACTTC. Translating gives CASRDRDVSYEQYF.

The genes are TRBV2 and TRBJ2-1, with 8 bases aligning to TRBD2. J lost 2 bases, V lost 1 base, and 1 base had no gene match. Germline assignment: CDR1 SNHLY and CDR2 FYNNEI. The CDR3 is 15 residues long. CDR3 nucleotide sequence: TGTGCCAGCAGTGAAGGCGGGGGGACCTACAATGAGCAGTTCTTC. It encodes CASSEGGGTYNEQFF.

This chain uses TRBV24-1 with TRBJ2-5; unclear D gene. V was shortened by 2 bases and J by 3 bases, with 3 bases between the two germline ends. The CDR3 is made up of 12 amino acids. Germline V gene lookup returns CDR1 KGHDR and CDR2 SFDVKD. The CDR3 DNA follows: TGTGCCACCAGTGATTCAAAAGAGACCCAGTACTTC. Translation gives CATSDSKETQYF.

V usage is TRBV19 and J usage is TRBJ2-3; 7 nucleotides align to TRBD1. Germline trimming cut 9 bases from V and 0 bases from J; bases unmatched to any gene: 3. The length of the CDR3 is 13 residues. Germline loops: CDR1 LNHDA, CDR2 SQIVND (reference sequence). The DNA of the CDR3 is TGTGCCAGCGGACAGGAGAGCACAGATACGCAGTATTTT. Protein sequence: CASGQESTDTQYF.

This clone was seen more than once but under ten times. The gene calls are TRBV12-1 and TRBJ1-6; the table's TRBD1 call for D was not verified on the DNA. TRBV12-1 is an annotated pseudogene. CDR3 length: 17 residues. This CDR3 is CASSFVGALSYNSPLHF. The CDR3 DNA sequence: TGTGCCAGCAGCTTTGTGGGGGCCCTCTCCTATAATTCACCCCTCCACTTT.

This chain joins TRBV6-4 and TRBJ2-7, with D maybe TRBD1 (5 bases). V lost 2 bases and J lost 2, with 10 bases in between. The CDR3 spans 14 residues. The germline V gene has CDR1 MRHNA and CDR2 SNTAGT. The CDR3 spells CASSDPTETYEQYF. The CDR3 DNA reads TGTGCCAGCAGTGACCCGACAGAGACCTACGAGCAGTACTTC.

This sequence joins TRBV10-3 and TRBJ2-5; the D gene is possibly TRBD2 (6 bases). The CDR3 runs 13 residues. From germline, CDR1 is ENHRY and CDR2 SYGVKD. Between the trimmed V and J ends, which lost 4 bases and 5 bases, there was a span of 11 bases. The CDR3 DNA reads as TGTGCCATCAGTGCCACTAGCTCGGAGACCCAGTACTTC. Translated, it gives CAISATSSETQYF.

This chain links TRBV7-3 with TRBJ1-2, with TRBD1 matching over 8 bases. Germline loops: CDR1 SGHTA, CDR2 FQGTGA. Trimming at V came to 5 bases and at J to 8 bases, leaving 4 bases not matched to a gene. CDR3 length: 12 amino acids. CDR3 sequence reads: CASSGQGRGYTF. DNA of the CDR3: TGTGCCAGCAGCGGACAGGGTCGGGGCTACACCTTC.

This chain connects TRBV5-4 to TRBJ1-1, with 7 bases identical to TRBD1. CDR3 length: 14 amino acids. Germline trimming cut 1 base from V and 6 bases from J; bases unmatched to any gene: 6. CDR1 and CDR2 (germline): SGHNT, YYREEE (reference sequence). CDR3: CASSLSRTGPEAFF. The CDR3 DNA reads as TGTGCCAGCAGCTTGTCCCGGACAGGTCCTGAAGCTTTCTTT.

As DNA, the CDR3 is TGTGCCTGGAGTACAGGACAGGGGAGGCAGCCCCAGCATTTT. Translation: CAWSTGQGRQPQHF. The chain carries TRBV30 and TRBJ1-5; 9 nucleotides match TRBD1. The J segment lost 7 bases and the V segment lost 2 bases, leaving 6 bases of the junction unmatched. This CDR3 is 14 amino acids long. Germline loops: CDR1 GTSNPN, CDR2 SVGIG (reference sequence).

The chain is built from TRBV2 and TRBJ1-1; D unresolved. There are 14 residues in the CDR3. From germline, CDR1 is SNHLY and CDR2 FYNNEI. The CDR3 bases are TGTGCTAGCCGCCAACCGGGGATCCACCCTGAAGCTTTCTTT. Amino acid sequence: CASRQPGIHPEAFF.

The chain has TRBV18 and TRBJ2-1; TRBD2 agrees at 12 bases. J was trimmed by 4 bases and V by 0 bases; bases with no gene match: 1. This CDR3 spans 16 amino acids. Germline V gives CDR1 KGHSH, CDR2 LQKENI. The CDR3 here is CASSPPGTSGYNEQFF. Here the CDR3 DNA reads TGTGCCAGCTCACCACCGGGGACTAGCGGGTACAATGAGCAGTTCTTC.

This clone came up many times. J is TRBJ1-5 and V is TRBV6-5; D is unclear. V was shortened by 6 bases and J by 3 bases, with 15 bases between the two germline ends. The CDR3 consists of 15 residues. Germline CDR1 is MNHEY and CDR2 is SVGAGI. The CDR3: CASSLSGYPNQPQHF. DNA for the CDR3: TGTGCCAGCAGCCTTTCAGGTTACCCCAATCAGCCCCAGCATTTT.

The chain uses TRBV27 and TRBJ2-7; 7 bases map to TRBD1. V shed 4 bases and J 6 bases; nucleotides not matched to a gene: 9. The CDR3 has 14 residues. Germline V CDR1 and CDR2: MNHEY, SMNVEV (reference sequence). CDR3 in amino acids: CASSWDSSYGEQYF. For the CDR3, the DNA is TGTGCCAGCAGTTGGGACAGCAGTTACGGCGAGCAGTACTTC.

The chain links TRBV12-3 or TRBV12-4 to TRBJ2-4; D is perhaps TRBD1 (6 bases). V lost 6 bases and J 3 bases, leaving 9 bases between the germline ends. This CDR3 comprises 13 residues. The CDR3 nucleotides are TGTGCCAGCAGCCTGGACAGCAAAAACATTCAGTACTTC. It encodes CASSLDSKNIQYF.

The chain employs TRBV5-6 and TRBJ1-1; D remains unclear. Germline CDR1 reads SGHDT; CDR2 reads YYEEEE. CDR3 size: 13 residues. V shed 4 bases and J shed 3 bases, with 10 bases lying between them. In nucleotides, the CDR3 is TGTGCCAGCAGCCTCGTCCAGTACACTGAAGCTTTCTTT. This codes for CASSLVQYTEAFF.

With regard to this clone: This CDR3 is also generated by other DNA sequences in the sample. The rearrangement uses TRBV15 and TRBJ1-2; no definite D call. Trimming took 0 bases from V and 2 from J, leaving 4 bases between them. CDR1 is LNHNV and CDR2 is YYDKDF in the germline V gene (reference sequence). The CDR3 extends over 13 amino acids. The CDR3 spells CATSRDRNYGYTF. Here the CDR3 DNA reads TGTGCCACCAGCAGAGATCGGAACTATGGCTACACCTTC.